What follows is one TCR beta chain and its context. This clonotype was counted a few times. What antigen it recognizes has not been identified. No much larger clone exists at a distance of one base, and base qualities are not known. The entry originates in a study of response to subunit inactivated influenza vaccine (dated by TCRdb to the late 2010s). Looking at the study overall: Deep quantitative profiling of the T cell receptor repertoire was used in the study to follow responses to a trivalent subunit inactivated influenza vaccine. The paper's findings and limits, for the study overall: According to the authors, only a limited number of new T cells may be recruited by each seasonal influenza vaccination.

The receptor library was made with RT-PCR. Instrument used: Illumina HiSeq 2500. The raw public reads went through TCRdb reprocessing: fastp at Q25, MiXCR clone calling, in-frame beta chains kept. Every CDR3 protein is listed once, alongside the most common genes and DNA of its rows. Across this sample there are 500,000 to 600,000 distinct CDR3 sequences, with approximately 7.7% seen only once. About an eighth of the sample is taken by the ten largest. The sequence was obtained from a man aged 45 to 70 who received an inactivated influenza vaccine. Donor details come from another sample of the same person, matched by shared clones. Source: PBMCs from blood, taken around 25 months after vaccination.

The CDR3 reads CASSLGSGAYTDTQYF. The DNA is as follows: TGCGCCAGCAGCTTGGGTTCCGGCGCATACACAGATACGCAGTATTTT. In this chain, TRBV5-1 is recombined with TRBJ2-3, with no confident D gene call. Inclusive of the bounding cysteine and phenylalanine, the CDR3 is 16 residues long. Only the CDR3 portion is preserved as DNA: 48 bases, with reading frame beginning at the first base. V sheds 0 bases and J sheds 2 bases, leaving 13 bases between their ends. For CDR1 and CDR2, the germline V gene lists SGHRS and YFSETQ.